The rows below give T cell receptor beta chains drawn from one sample of a study of CD8+ T cells in alopecia areata. Sequencing used immunoSEQ multiplex PCR; TCRdb keeps in-frame clones, though not all of them. The table lists around 140,000 clones, roughly 86% of them singletons. The starting material was CD8+ T cells sorted from blood, obtained at week 4, from a patient treated with tofacitinib. The receptors shown here come from a human donor with alopecia areata. The CDR3 runs from the conserved cysteine through the conserved F or W. The order of the fields is V gene, D gene, clone size, J gene, CDR3 DNA, CDR3 protein. A D gene is named only where the DNA matches it firmly. Only part of the rows carry a size: once, few, many, or a class if the clone is expanded.

TRBV19	.	.	TRBJ1-5	TGTGCCAGTAGTACCCTCCCCGTGGCAACCAGCAATCAGCCCCAGCATTTT	CASSTLPVATSNQPQHF
TRBV29-1	.	once	TRBJ1-2	TGCAGCGTTCCGGGGAGACGAGGAAATGGCTACACCTTC	CSVPGRRGNGYTF
TRBV5-4	.	.	TRBJ2-5	TGTGCCAGCAGCTTGGCCTCGCAAGAGACCCAGTACTTC	CASSLASQETQYF
TRBV9	.	.	TRBJ2-3	TGTGCCAGCAGCGTAGGGAGGACAGATACGCAGTATTTT	CASSVGRTDTQYF
TRBV27	.	.	TRBJ2-5	TGTGCCAGCAGTAGGGGGCGGGATGCCGAGACCCAGTACTTC	CASSRGRDAETQYF
TRBV13	.	once	TRBJ2-7	TGTGCCAGCTCCCTGGTGAGGGGGTTCTGGGAGCAGTACTTC	CASSLVRGFWEQYF
TRBV29-1	.	.	TRBJ2-7	TGCAGCGTTGAAGGGGCGGAGGATTCCTACGAGCAGTACTTC	CSVEGAEDSYEQYF
TRBV19	TRBD1	few	TRBJ2-7	TGTGCCAGTAGTCCCGACAGGGTACTACGAGAGCAGTACTTC	CASSPDRVLREQYF
TRBV27	TRBD2	.	TRBJ2-1	TGTGCCAGCAGCTTCACTAGCGGGAGTGTAAATGAGCAGTTCTTC	CASSFTSGSVNEQFF
TRBV11-2	TRBD1	once	TRBJ1-2	TGTGCCAGCAGCTTAGACTTGACGGGACAGGGGCGGAAAACCTTC	CASSLDLTGQGRKTF
TRBV7-8	.	.	TRBJ1-1	TGTGCCAGCAGCTTACAGGGACACCAATCCATGAACACTGAAGCTTTCTTT	CASSLQGHQSMNTEAFF
TRBV13	.	once	TRBJ2-2	TGTGCCAGCAGCTACCGGGGTGCCGCCGGGGAGCTGTTTTTT	CASSYRGAAGELFF
TRBV6-5	TRBD1	once	TRBJ2-2	TGTGCCAGCAGTTATAGCGACAGGGATCACACCGGGGAGCTGTTTTTT	CASSYSDRDHTGELFF
TRBV6-5	.	.	TRBJ1-1	TGTGCCAGCAGTTACCCAGGGCAGGGGTCAAAGGGAGCTTTCTTT	CASSYPGQGSKGAFF
TRBV27	.	.	TRBJ2-6	TGTGCCAGCAGTTCAGGGACTTCTGGGGCCAACGTCCTGACTTTC	CASSSGTSGANVLTF
TRBV6-1	TRBD2	many	TRBJ2-3	TGTGCCAGCAGTGAAGCAGCGGGGGGGCCAGATACGCAGTATTTT	CASSEAAGGPDTQYF
TRBV6-5	.	.	TRBJ1-5	TGTGCCAGCAGTGACCCCGGGGTCAATCAGCCCCAGCATTTT	CASSDPGVNQPQHF
TRBV11-2	.	once	TRBJ2-7	TGTGCCAGCAGCTTGGCTAGGGCCTACGAGCAGTACTTC	CASSLARAYEQYF
TRBV2	.	.	TRBJ2-3	TGTGCCAGCATGCCGGGAGTCACAGATACGCAGTATTTT	CASMPGVTDTQYF
TRBV4-1	.	.	TRBJ2-2	TGCGCCAGCAGCCATGTCGGCGGGGGCAACACCGGGGAGCTGTTTTTT	CASSHVGGGNTGELFF
TRBV6-5	.	.	TRBJ2-1	TGTGCCAGCAGTTCCAGGGTAACCTACAATGAGCAGTTCTTC	CASSSRVTYNEQFF
TRBV4-1	.	.	TRBJ2-7	TGCGCCAGCACCAGCGGGTCCTACGAGCAGTACTTC	CASTSGSYEQYF
TRBV7-9	.	.	TRBJ2-3	TGTGCCAGCAGCTCTGCAGGACAGAGGGTACATACGCAGTATTTT	CASSSAGQRVHTQYF
TRBV4-1	TRBD1	.	TRBJ2-2	TGCGCCAGCAGCCAAGGACAGGGTCCTCCCAACACCGGGGAGCTGTTTTTT	CASSQGQGPPNTGELFF
TRBV29-1	.	.	TRBJ2-7	TGCAGCGCCCCGGGCGGCGGAGAAGGGGAGCAGTACTTC	CSAPGGGEGEQYF
TRBV7-9	TRBD1	once	TRBJ2-3	TGTGCCAGCAGCTGGCGTTGGGGACAGCCCCTTAGCACAGATACGCAGTATTTT	CASSWRWGQPLSTDTQYF
TRBV10-3	TRBD2	once	TRBJ2-7	TGTGCCATCAGTGAGTCGGGGCAGGGACTAGCGGTTACCTACGAGCAGTACTTC	CAISESGQGLAVTYEQYF
TRBV29-1	.	.	TRBJ2-7	TGCAGCGTCCATCCGGGACGAGGCTACGAGCAGTACTTC	CSVHPGRGYEQYF